The 13 T cell receptor beta chains in this list originate from one sample, sequenced in a study of T cells in Graves' hyperthyroidism and ophthalmopathy. The source material, RNA transcripts, was used to amplify TCR beta CDR3 regions. The TCR CDR3 was amplified in a first-round RT-PCR using the HTBI primer set. TCRdb analysed the multiplex PCR reads with MiXCR anew, one entry per CDR3 protein. The table has roughly 580,000 distinct CDR3 sequences, around 42% seen once. The material sequenced was peripheral blood or thyroid tissue (not recorded which). The origin of the receptors is a woman in her late teens or twenties with Graves' hyperthyroidism.

The chain uses TRBV29-1 and TRBJ1-1; D unclear. From germline, CDR1 is SQVTM and CDR2 ANQGSEA. Trimming removed 8 bases at V and 0 bases at J, with 13 bases between. The CDR3 consists of 13 residues. This CDR3 is CSLVGWMNTEAFF. The DNA for the CDR3 is TGCAGCTTAGTTGGCTGGATGAACACTGAAGCTTTCTTT.

The chain's CDR3 is CASSASSGGSPYEQYF. The DNA of the CDR3 is TGTGCCAGCAGCGCCAGTTCCGGCGGGAGCCCCTACGAGCAGTACTTC. The chain carries TRBV9 and TRBJ2-7, with 7 bases lining up with TRBD2. Germline V gene sequence: CDR1 SGDLS, CDR2 YYNGEE. The CDR3 is 16 amino acids. V shed 3 bases and J 2 bases; nucleotides not matched to a gene: 11.

The chain combines TRBV5-1 with TRBJ2-7; D uncertain. The CDR3 loop spans 14 amino acids. The V gene's germline CDR1 is SGHRS and CDR2 YFSETQ. V shed 0 bases and J shed 2 bases, with 9 bases lying between them. Here the CDR3 DNA reads TGCGCCAGCAGCTTGGACGGCAGTCCCTACGAGCAGTACTTC. Its translation is CASSLDGSPYEQYF.

The chain employs TRBV7-6 and TRBJ2-7, with a tentative D call TRBD2 (6 bases). Germline assignment: CDR1 SGHVS and CDR2 FNYEAQ. With 5 bases removed from V and 3 bases from J, the gap between germline ends came to 14 bases. The CDR3 contains 14 residues. The CDR3 region has the DNA TGTGCCAGCAGCCCTTTGGACGGGAGCTACGAGCAGTACTTC. It translates to CASSPLDGSYEQYF.

The genes are TRBV7-9 and TRBJ2-7; possibly TRBD1 for D (5 bases). The CDR3 is 14 amino acids. CDR1 SEHNR and CDR2 FQNEAQ come from the germline V gene (reference sequence). The germline V and J ends were trimmed by 6 bases and 6 bases, with 18 bases remaining between them. The CDR3 DNA sequence: TGTGCCAGCAGTTTTGCAGGGTTGAGGAGCGAGCAGTACTTC. Protein sequence: CASSFAGLRSEQYF.

This clonotype was picked up many times. The rearrangement joins TRBV29-1 to TRBJ2-7; 7 bases align to TRBD1. V was clipped by 7 bases and J by 3 bases; unmatched bases: 6. The CDR3 runs 12 residues. Germline V gene sequence: CDR1 SQVTM, CDR2 ANQGSEA. The CDR3 is CSARQGYYEQYF. The CDR3 nucleotides are TGCAGCGCTCGACAGGGTTACTACGAGCAGTACTTC.

The gene calls are TRBV5-6 and TRBJ1-1; 7 bases are shared with TRBD1. Germline CDR1 reads SGHDT; CDR2 reads YYEEEE. Trimming took 4 bases from V and 4 from J; bases not matched to a gene: 13. The CDR3 sequence is 16 residues long. The CDR3 DNA reads as TGTGCCAGCAGCGCCGTGGCAGGGGCAGGGGGCACTGAAGCTTTCTTT. Translated, it gives CASSAVAGAGGTEAFF.

This clonotype was detected ten times or more. V is TRBV29-1 and J is TRBJ2-5, with D possibly matching TRBD1 (5 bases). CDR1 and CDR2 from the germline V gene are SQVTM and ANQGSEA. V was shortened by 5 bases and J by 1 base, with 14 bases between the two germline ends. The CDR3 is made up of 14 amino acids. The CDR3 sequence: CSVILRQSQETQYF. CDR3 nucleotides: TGCAGCGTTATTCTTCGACAGAGCCAAGAGACCCAGTACTTC.

In this sample, this clonotype turned up many times. The rearrangement joins TRBV10-3 to TRBJ1-4, with unresolved D. In germline, CDR1 is ENHRY, CDR2 SYGVKD. This CDR3 spans 15 amino acids. Trimming left V 10 bases short and J 0 bases short, with 15 bases between. The CDR3 is CATKGRSATNEKLFF. CDR3 coding DNA: TGTGCCACCAAGGGAAGGTCGGCAACTAATGAAAAACTGTTTTTT.

This clonotype was detected only a few times. The chain joins TRBV2 to TRBJ1-2; 7 bases align to TRBD1. This CDR3 spans 14 amino acids. Trimming at V came to 2 bases and at J to 6 bases, leaving 6 bases not matched to a gene. Germline assignment: CDR1 SNHLY and CDR2 FYNNEI. CDR3 coding DNA: TGTGCCAGCAGTGAATACGAGGGGGCTGATGGCTACACCTTC. It codes for CASSEYEGADGYTF.

As concerns this clonotype: At one boundary the junction diverges from the germline segment, which might be a read error. The chain has TRBV7-9 and TRBJ1-2; 7 nucleotides line up with TRBD1. CDR1 is SEHNR and CDR2 is FQNEAQ in the germline V gene (reference sequence). The CDR3 sequence is 14 residues long. CDR3 residues: CASSHPGQNYGYTF. As DNA, the CDR3 is TGCGCCAGCAGCCATCCGGGACAGAACTATGGCTACACCTTC.

This clonotype was seen a handful of times. V gene TRBV20-1 combines with J gene TRBJ2-7; D could derive from TRBD1 or TRBD2 (5 bases each). Germline V gene data show CDR1 as DFQATT and CDR2 as SNEGSKA (reference sequence). The CDR3 has 13 amino acids. V was cut by 5 bases and J by 0 bases, with 11 bases left in between. CDR3 sequence (DNA): TGCAGTGCTCCTCGGGACCCCTCCTACGAGCAGTACTTC. Translated, it gives CSAPRDPSYEQYF.

The chain recombines TRBV10-3 with TRBJ1-1; D not certain. The CDR3 sequence is 13 residues long. Trimming took off 10 bases at V and 4 bases at J, with 16 bases between the two ends. From germline, CDR1 is ENHRY and CDR2 SYGVKD. In nucleotides, the CDR3 is TGTGCCAGCCATAACGGTCTGGGCACTGAAGCTTTCTTT. Protein: CASHNGLGTEAFF.